Listed below are T cell receptor beta chains from one sample, sequenced in a study of cytomegalovirus exposure and HLA in healthy donors. The protocol was immunoSEQ multiplex PCR, while the TCRdb copy is restricted to in-frame clones and leaves out a portion. This table has about 120,000 clones, less than 20% appearing once. Material for sequencing was PBMCs. The source is a woman aged 18-35 years in good health and CMV-seronegative. The CDR3 runs from the conserved cysteine through the conserved F or W. A D gene is named only where the DNA matches it firmly. Expanded clones are given a class, and other clones once, few, many or no size at all.

size: NA
J: TRBJ1-2
V: TRBV6-1
D: NA
CDR3: CASSEGPLFGSYTF
DNA: TGTGCCAGCAGTGAAGGCCCCCTTTTCGGGAGCTACACCTTC

size: NA
J: TRBJ2-1
V: TRBV5-4
D: TRBD2
CDR3: CASSLGLAGGMDEQFF
DNA: TGTGCCAGCAGCTTGGGACTAGCGGGGGGGATGGATGAGCAGTTCTTC

size: few
J: TRBJ2-1
V: TRBV11-1
D: NA
CDR3: CASSLGQSTYNEQFF
DNA: TGTGCCAGCAGCCTCGGACAGTCGACCTACAATGAGCAGTTCTTC

size: NA
J: TRBJ2-1
V: TRBV2
D: TRBD2
CDR3: CAKTLGREGTYNEQFF
DNA: TGTGCCAAGACCCTCGGGCGGGAGGGTACTTACAATGAGCAGTTCTTC

size: few
J: TRBJ1-4
V: TRBV4-1
D: NA
CDR3: CASSQPPQGFNEKLFF
DNA: TGCGCCAGCAGCCAACCCCCTCAGGGGTTTAATGAAAAACTGTTTTTT

size: NA
J: TRBJ1-4
V: TRBV2
D: NA
CDR3: CASNEGREKLFF
DNA: TGTGCCAGCAACGAGGGTCGGGAAAAACTGTTTTTT

size: few
J: TRBJ1-2
V: TRBV7-3
D: NA
CDR3: CASSPGPSNYGYTF
DNA: TGTGCCAGCAGCCCTGGGCCGTCCAACTATGGCTACACCTTC

size: NA
J: TRBJ1-4
V: TRBV6-1
D: NA
CDR3: CASSERGALSEKLFF
DNA: TGTGCCAGCAGTGAACGGGGGGCGCTCAGCGAAAAACTGTTTTTT

size: few
J: TRBJ2-2
V: TRBV25-1
D: TRBD2
CDR3: CASSELAGVPGELFF
DNA: TGTGCCAGCAGTGAACTAGCGGGAGTTCCCGGGGAGCTGTTTTTT

size: few
J: TRBJ1-2
V: TRBV29-1
D: NA
CDR3: CSGHRGGRGNYGYTF
DNA: TGCAGCGGGCATAGGGGGGGCAGGGGTAACTATGGCTACACCTTC

size: NA
J: TRBJ1-1
V: TRBV28
D: TRBD1
CDR3: CASSSPDRGMNTEAFF
DNA: TGTGCCAGCAGTTCCCCGGACAGGGGGATGAACACTGAAGCTTTCTTT

size: NA
J: TRBJ2-2
V: TRBV19
D: NA
CDR3: CASSIRSVTGELFF
DNA: TGTGCCAGTAGTATAAGATCGGTCACCGGGGAGCTGTTTTTT

size: NA
J: TRBJ2-3
V: TRBV19
D: NA
CDR3: CASSTGVGTQYF
DNA: TGTGCCAGTAGTACGGGGGTGGGTACGCAGTATTTT

size: few
J: TRBJ2-5
V: TRBV14
D: NA
CDR3: CASSQDSVEAQETQYF
DNA: TGTGCCAGCAGCCAAGATTCGGTAGAGGCCCAAGAGACCCAGTACTTC

size: NA
J: TRBJ2-2
V: TRBV28
D: TRBD1
CDR3: CASSSPGQAPGELFF
DNA: TGTGCCAGCAGTTCGCCGGGACAGGCCCCCGGGGAGCTGTTTTTT

size: few
J: TRBJ2-7
V: TRBV27
D: NA
CDR3: CASSLTLDYEQYF
DNA: TGTGCCAGCAGTTTGACATTGGACTACGAGCAGTACTTC

size: NA
J: TRBJ2-2
V: TRBV4-3
D: TRBD1
CDR3: CASSQGLPDRGGELFF
DNA: TGCGCCAGCAGCCAAGGGTTGCCGGACAGGGGGGGGGAGCTGTTTTTT

size: NA
J: TRBJ1-2
V: TRBV9
D: NA
CDR3: CASSVAAQGNGYTF
DNA: TGTGCCAGCAGCGTAGCTGCTCAGGGAAACGGCTACACCTTC

size: few
J: TRBJ2-7
V: TRBV6-5
D: TRBD1
CDR3: CASTPGDRSSEQYF
DNA: TGTGCCAGCACCCCAGGGGACAGAAGTTCCGAGCAGTACTTC

size: few
J: TRBJ2-1
V: TRBV18
D: NA
CDR3: CASGFFRTSKNNEQFF
DNA: TGTGCCAGTGGGTTTTTTAGGACATCAAAAAACAATGAGCAGTTCTTC

size: NA
J: TRBJ2-7
V: TRBV19
D: NA
CDR3: CASSIDTHRDEQYF
DNA: TGTGCCAGTAGTATAGATACGCACAGGGACGAGCAGTACTTC

size: few
J: TRBJ2-1
V: TRBV5-1
D: TRBD2
CDR3: CASSPWGSGSNEQFF
DNA: TGCGCCAGCAGCCCCTGGGGAAGCGGGAGCAATGAGCAGTTCTTC

size: few
J: TRBJ1-1
V: TRBV28
D: NA
CDR3: CASSFGNTEAFF
DNA: TGTGCCAGCAGTTTCGGGAACACTGAAGCTTTCTTT

size: few
J: TRBJ1-5
V: TRBV5-1
D: NA
CDR3: CASSLLGSQPQHF
DNA: TGCGCCAGCAGCTTGTTGGGGAGTCAGCCCCAGCATTTT

size: NA
J: TRBJ2-7
V: TRBV28
D: TRBD2
CDR3: CASSSPGLAGPSYEQYF
DNA: TGTGCCAGCAGTTCCCCCGGACTAGCGGGGCCATCCTACGAGCAGTACTTC

size: NA
J: TRBJ2-7
V: TRBV7-9
D: TRBD2
CDR3: CASGPGGIYEQYF
DNA: TGTGCCAGCGGCCCGGGAGGAATTTACGAGCAGTACTTC

size: NA
J: TRBJ1-1
V: TRBV6-5
D: TRBD1
CDR3: CASGTVEAFF
DNA: TGTGCCAGCGGGACAGTTGAAGCTTTCTTT

size: NA
J: TRBJ2-6
V: TRBV21-1
D: NA
CDR3: CASPRLAGDVGANVLTF
DNA: TGTGCCAGCCCCCGTTTAGCGGGAGATGTCGGGGCCAACGTCCTGACTTTC

size: NA
J: TRBJ2-3
V: TRBV27
D: NA
CDR3: CASSRLRDTQYF
DNA: TGTGCCAGCAGTCGCTTACGGGATACGCAGTATTTT

size: NA
J: TRBJ2-7
V: TRBV28
D: TRBD1
CDR3: CASRPIGTGWYEQYF
DNA: TGTGCCAGCAGGCCCATAGGGACAGGTTGGTACGAGCAGTACTTC

size: few
J: TRBJ2-1
V: TRBV6-6
D: NA
CDR3: CASSYPGLEQFF
DNA: TGTGCCAGCAGTTACCCCGGGTTAGAGCAGTTCTTC

size: few
J: TRBJ1-1
V: TRBV7-3
D: TRBD1
CDR3: CASSQRGTGGTEAFF
DNA: TGTGCCAGCAGCCAAAGAGGGACAGGGGGAACTGAAGCTTTCTTT

size: few
J: TRBJ2-2
V: TRBV11-1
D: NA
CDR3: CASSFLRGGELFF
DNA: TGTGCCAGCAGCTTCCTGCGGGGTGGGGAGCTGTTTTTT

size: once
J: TRBJ2-5
V: TRBV27
D: NA
CDR3: CASSLYRYNQETQYF
DNA: TGTGCCAGCAGTTTATACAGATACAACCAAGAGACCCAGTACTTC

size: NA
J: TRBJ2-2
V: TRBV28
D: NA
CDR3: CASSLSSPGELFF
DNA: TGTGCCAGCAGTTTAAGTAGCCCCGGGGAGCTGTTTTTT

size: NA
J: TRBJ2-2
V: TRBV6-5
D: NA
CDR3: CASRQSLGGTGELFF
DNA: TGTGCCAGCAGGCAATCCCTCGGGGGCACCGGGGAGCTGTTTTTT

size: few
J: TRBJ2-7
V: TRBV7-6
D: NA
CDR3: CASSREDSSYEQYF
DNA: TGTGCCAGCAGCAGGGAGGACTCTTCCTACGAGCAGTACTTC

size: NA
J: TRBJ2-3
V: TRBV27
D: NA
CDR3: CASSLGLALSTDTQYF
DNA: TGTGCCAGCAGTTTAGGGCTAGCCCTAAGCACAGATACGCAGTATTTT

size: NA
J: TRBJ2-7
V: TRBV7-8
D: TRBD2
CDR3: CASSQLLWGEVAGAPEQYF
DNA: TGTGCCAGCAGCCAATTATTATGGGGAGAGGTAGCGGGAGCCCCCGAGCAGTACTTC

size: NA
J: TRBJ1-5
V: TRBV5-1
D: NA
CDR3: CASSLVPQDGNNQPQHF
DNA: TGCGCCAGCAGCTTGGTCCCCCAGGACGGGAACAATCAGCCCCAGCATTTT

size: few
J: TRBJ2-7
V: TRBV5-8
D: NA
CDR3: CASRPAGYEQYF
DNA: TGTGCCAGCAGACCGGCGGGGTACGAGCAGTACTTC

size: few
J: TRBJ1-5
V: TRBV19
D: TRBD1
CDR3: CASSQDRGFSQPQHF
DNA: TGTGCCAGTAGTCAAGACAGGGGGTTCAGCCAGCCCCAGCATTTT

size: few
J: TRBJ2-1
V: TRBV13
D: NA
CDR3: CASSSQGNEQFF
DNA: TGTGCCAGCAGCTCGCAGGGTAATGAGCAGTTCTTC

size: few
J: TRBJ2-2
V: TRBV4-1
D: NA
CDR3: CASSQDGARGTGELFF
DNA: TGCGCCAGCAGCCAAGACGGAGCCAGGGGCACCGGGGAGCTGTTTTTT

size: few
J: TRBJ1-2
V: TRBV5-8
D: NA
CDR3: CASSLETEKTYGYTF
DNA: TGTGCCAGCAGCTTGGAGACAGAAAAAACCTATGGCTACACCTTC

size: NA
J: TRBJ1-1
V: TRBV29-1
D: NA
CDR3: CSARGVNTEAFF
DNA: TGCAGCGCCCGGGGGGTGAACACTGAGGCTTTCTTT

size: NA
J: TRBJ2-5
V: TRBV29-1
D: NA
CDR3: CSVRIRGETQYF
DNA: TGCAGCGTCAGAATCAGGGGCGAGACCCAGTACTTC

size: NA
J: TRBJ1-1
V: TRBV6-6
D: NA
CDR3: CASSYSSTEAFF
DNA: TGTGCCAGCAGTTACTCTTCGACTGAAGCTTTCTTT

size: few
J: TRBJ1-1
V: TRBV29-1
D: NA
CDR3: CSVVRGNTEAFF
DNA: TGCAGCGTTGTCCGGGGGAACACTGAAGCTTTCTTT

size: NA
J: TRBJ2-7
V: TRBV6-1
D: NA
CDR3: CASGQTSYEQYF
DNA: TGTGCCAGCGGTCAAACTAGCTACGAGCAGTACTTC

size: few
J: TRBJ1-2
V: TRBV7-6
D: NA
CDR3: CASSLDGTYANYGYTF
DNA: TGTGCCAGCAGCTTAGATGGGACATACGCTAACTATGGCTACACCTTC

size: NA
J: TRBJ1-5
V: TRBV4-2
D: NA
CDR3: CASSSGGHQPQHF
DNA: TGTGCCAGCAGTTCCGGGGGTCATCAGCCCCAGCATTTT

size: few
J: TRBJ2-1
V: TRBV7-9
D: NA
CDR3: CASSLDWATEQFF
DNA: TGTGCCAGCAGCTTAGATTGGGCTACTGAGCAGTTCTTC

size: few
J: TRBJ1-1
V: TRBV4-1
D: NA
CDR3: CASSQHREGTEAFF
DNA: TGCGCCAGCAGCCAACACAGGGAGGGCACTGAAGCTTTCTTT

size: few
J: TRBJ2-3
V: TRBV5-4
D: NA
CDR3: CASSPGLADTQYF
DNA: TGTGCCAGCAGCCCCGGACTTGCAGATACGCAGTATTTT